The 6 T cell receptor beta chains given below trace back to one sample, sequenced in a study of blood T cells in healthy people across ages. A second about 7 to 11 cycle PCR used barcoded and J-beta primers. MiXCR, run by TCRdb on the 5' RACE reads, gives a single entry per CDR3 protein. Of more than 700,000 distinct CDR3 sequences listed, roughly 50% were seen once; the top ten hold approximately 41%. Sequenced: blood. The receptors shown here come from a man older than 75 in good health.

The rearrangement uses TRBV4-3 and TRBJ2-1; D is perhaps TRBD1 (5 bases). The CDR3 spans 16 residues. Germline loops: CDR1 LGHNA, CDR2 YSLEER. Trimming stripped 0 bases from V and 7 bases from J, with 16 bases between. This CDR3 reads CASSQEITGPGNEQFF. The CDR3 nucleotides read TGCGCCAGCAGCCAAGAGATCACAGGACCTGGGAATGAGCAGTTCTTC.

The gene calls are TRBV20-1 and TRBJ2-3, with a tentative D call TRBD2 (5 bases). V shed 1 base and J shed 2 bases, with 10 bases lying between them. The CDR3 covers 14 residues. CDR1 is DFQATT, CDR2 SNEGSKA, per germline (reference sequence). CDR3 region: CSARAGWDTDTQYF. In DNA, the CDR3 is TGCAGTGCTAGAGCGGGATGGGACACAGATACGCAGTATTTT.

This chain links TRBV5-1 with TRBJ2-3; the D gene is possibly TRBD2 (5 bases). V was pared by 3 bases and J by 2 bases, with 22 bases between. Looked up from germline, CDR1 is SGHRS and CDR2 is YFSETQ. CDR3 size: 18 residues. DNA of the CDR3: TGCGCCAGCAGCTCACCCGGGAAGACTCCAGAAATCACAGATACGCAGTATTTT. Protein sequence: CASSSPGKTPEITDTQYF.

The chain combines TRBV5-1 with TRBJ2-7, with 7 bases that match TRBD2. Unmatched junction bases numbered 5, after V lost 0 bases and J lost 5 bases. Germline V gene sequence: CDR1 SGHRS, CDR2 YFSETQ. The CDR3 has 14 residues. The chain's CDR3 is CASSLGGRGDEQYF. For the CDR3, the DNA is TGCGCCAGCAGCTTGGGCGGGAGAGGGGACGAGCAGTACTTC.

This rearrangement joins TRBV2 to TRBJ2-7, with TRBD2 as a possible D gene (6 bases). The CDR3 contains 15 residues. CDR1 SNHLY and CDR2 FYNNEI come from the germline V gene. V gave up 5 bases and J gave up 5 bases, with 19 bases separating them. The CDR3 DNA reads TGTGCCAGCAGTCGAACGTGGGGGGTGGCCCACGAGCAGTACTTC. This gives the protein CASSRTWGVAHEQYF.

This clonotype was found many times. This CDR3 reads CASSLDTLSGANVLTF. Written as DNA, the CDR3 is TGTGCCAGCAGCTTAGACACACTCTCTGGGGCCAACGTCCTGACTTTC. The chain is built from TRBV7-9 and TRBJ2-6, with D unresolved. The V end was cut by 1 base, the J end by 0 bases, with 7 bases between. The germline V gene encodes CDR1 SEHNR and CDR2 FQNEAQ (reference sequence). There are 16 residues in the CDR3.